Listed below are T cell receptor beta chains from one sample, sequenced in a study of cytomegalovirus exposure and HLA in healthy donors. The method was immunoSEQ multiplex PCR; TCRdb's version includes in-frame clones alone and lacks a portion of them. The repertoire includes around 130,000 clones, 79% of them detected once, and roughly 2% sits in the top ten. The specimen was PBMCs. The receptor source for this set is a man aged 18-30 years in good health and CMV-seronegative. Each CDR3 is given with its conserved first and last residue.

>TRBV7-6|TRBJ2-1
CASSLVELAGGEQFF
>TRBV19|TRBJ2-5
CASTPSGRAGETQYF
>TRBV5-1|TRBJ1-4
CASSLDSYNEKLFF
>TRBV4-2|TRBJ2-7
CASSQEVGGTGTREQYF
>TRBV6-5|TRBJ2-7
CATTTGLGYEQYF
>TRBV27|TRBJ2-5
CASTSETQYF
>TRBV28|TRBJ1-4
CASSPIPDRVGEKLFF
>TRBV7-9|TRBJ1-1
CASMEAGNTEAFF
>TRBV11-1|TRBJ2-5
CASTTGTSNTQYF
>TRBV7-3|TRBJ1-1
CAGSRQGWNTEAFF
>TRBV15|TRBJ2-7
CATSIARGRGRVEQYF
>TRBV4-2|TRBJ2-3
CASSSGLNSGSGADTQYF
>TRBV9|TRBJ1-5
CASSAGQGKNQPQHF
>TRBV25-1|TRBJ1-5
CASSEQGNQPQHF
>TRBV7-9|TRBJ2-5
CASSFRGSEDETQYF
>TRBV7-2|TRBJ1-5
CASSLNVWWASNQPQHF
>TRBV4-3|TRBJ2-1
CASSQDDTSYSYNEQFF
>TRBV11-2|TRBJ2-5
CASSGGYQETQYF
>TRBV11-3|TRBJ1-2
CASSLALQEGGYTF
>TRBV4-3|TRBJ2-3
CASSQDPAGGLDSTDTQYF
>TRBV12-2|TRBJ2-3
CASRHRTSGNTQYF
>TRBV27|TRBJ2-7
CASSRLTGFATYEQYF
>TRBV27|TRBJ2-7
CASSLRGTSGPGGAEQYF
>TRBV11-2|TRBJ2-2
CASSPNRGRSTGELFF
>TRBV6-5|TRBJ1-1
CASSYKGTAGAFF
>TRBV5-4|TRBJ2-1
CASSRLADNEQFF
>TRBV6-5|TRBJ2-7
CASSYSFGRGPQYF
>TRBV10-3|TRBJ2-2
CAISDSGGRRNGELFF
>TRBV28|TRBJ1-2
CASSSPSINLGTGKGYTF
>TRBV27|TRBJ2-7
CASSTGLAVYEQYF
>TRBV19|TRBJ2-3
CASSIAGRGTDTQYF
>TRBV19|TRBJ1-5
CASSISRGSNQPQHF
>TRBV7-9|TRBJ1-4
CASSLRRREGEKLFF
>TRBV7-9|TRBJ2-6
CSSSPSPGQHSGANVLTF
>TRBV10-2|TRBJ2-3
CASKSLASTDTQYF
>TRBV29-1|TRBJ2-3
CSGGQGAFADTQYF
>TRBV7-2|TRBJ2-5
CASSPGLAGLYQETQYF
>TRBV19|TRBJ2-3
CASKRLAGVYTDTQYF
>TRBV11-3|TRBJ2-5
CASSLHRGSETQYF
>TRBV7-9|TRBJ2-1
CASSLQSYNEQFF
>TRBV6-5|TRBJ2-2
CASSLGTPSTGELFF
>TRBV28|TRBJ1-1
CASSLNWEKAFF
>TRBV19|TRBJ1-2
CASSIETANYGYTF
>TRBV18|TRBJ2-4
CASSPPETAKNIQYF
>TRBV29-1|TRBJ1-2
CSVARGTSDGYTF
>TRBV6-6|TRBJ1-4
CASSPYYGAQNEKLFF
>TRBV9|TRBJ2-2
CASSARDRDWELFF
>TRBV19|TRBJ2-3
CASSTLRQADTQYF
>TRBV2|TRBJ2-5
CASKDRGEETQYF
>TRBV29-1|TRBJ2-1
CSACGVGSYNEQFF
>TRBV10-3|TRBJ2-1
CAISETGGYNEQFF
>TRBV10-3|TRBJ2-6
CAISGASGANVLTF
>TRBV30|TRBJ2-1
CAWSGGASGRGYNEQFF